Listed here are 6 T cell receptor beta chains from one sample, sequenced in a study of cytomegalovirus exposure and HLA in healthy donors. Primers for the PCR totalled 60 Vbeta and 13 Jbeta. Clones were read by immunoSEQ multiplex PCR, and TCRdb kept only the in-frame ones, dropping some. This sample yields roughly 88,000 clones, of which less than 70% are seen a single time; more than 2.5% belongs to the top ten. The sequencing sample was made of PBMCs. The receptors here all came from a man between 45 and 60 years old in good health and CMV-seronegative.

This clone has only a few counts. The CDR3, as DNA: TGCGCCAGCAGCCTTTCACAGGGCGCGAGGGGGGAGCTGTTTTTT. Its protein is CASSLSQGARGELFF. J is TRBJ2-2 and V is TRBV5-1; tentatively, D is TRBD1 (6 bases). The V end was cut by 4 bases, the J end by 8 bases, with 18 bases between. There are 15 residues in the CDR3. Germline V CDR1 and CDR2: SGHRS, YFSETQ.

The chain couples TRBV30 to TRBJ2-7, with TRBD2 matching 8 bases. Germline loops: CDR1 GTSNPN, CDR2 SVGIG (reference sequence). V lost 1 base and J lost 0; bases outside the gene matches: 2. The CDR3 extends over 14 amino acids. The CDR3 protein is CAWSGGGTSYEQYF. DNA of the CDR3: TGTGCCTGGAGTGGCGGGGGGACCTCCTACGAGCAGTACTTC.

V and J are TRBV7-5 and TRBJ2-3; the D call TRBD1 from the table was never checked on the DNA. TRBV7-5 is termed a pseudogene. CDR3 length: 16 residues. The CDR3 DNA is TGTGTCAGAAGCAGAGAGGGACAGTGCTTCACAGATACGCAGTATTTT. It specifies CVRSREGQCFTDTQYF.

The chain carries TRBV7-3 and TRBJ2-1, with 13 bases lining up with TRBD2. V was pared by 6 bases and J by 9 bases, with 8 bases of the junction left unmatched. Germline CDR1 reads SGHTA; CDR2 reads FQGTGA. CDR3 size: 15 residues. The CDR3 loop reads CASRRTSGSHGEQFF. CDR3 nucleotides: TGTGCCAGCAGGAGGACTAGCGGGAGCCACGGTGAGCAGTTCTTC.

This clone has more than one count but fewer than ten. V is TRBV6-1 and J is TRBJ2-7; 10 bases are shared with TRBD2. From germline, CDR1 is MNHNS and CDR2 SASEGT. V shed 6 bases, J shed 2 bases, and the junction held 7 bases outside the gene matches. The CDR3 is 15 residues long. The CDR3 is CASRPGLASPYEQYV. In DNA, the CDR3 is TGTGCCAGCAGGCCGGGACTAGCGTCGCCCTACGAGCAGTACGTC.

The V gene is TRBV28, the J gene TRBJ2-7; D unclear. V shed 7 bases and J shed 2 bases, with 9 bases lying between them. The CDR3 sequence is 12 residues long. Germline values: CDR1 MDHEN, CDR2 SYDVKM. The CDR3 loop is CASNQRAYEQYF. The CDR3 DNA reads TGTGCCAGCAATCAGCGAGCCTACGAGCAGTACTTC.